The 22 T cell receptor beta chains given below trace back to one sample, sequenced in a study of ipilimumab plus nivolumab after autologous stem cell transplantation. Measured with immunoSEQ multiplex PCR; TCRdb has only the in-frame clones, and not every one. The table shows 20,000 to 25,000 clones, with over 70% occurring only once. Sequenced material: PBMCs, taken in a trial of ipilimumab plus nivolumab as post-transplant consolidation. These receptors all come from a male donor with diffuse large B-cell lymphoma.

V is TRBV5-6 and J is TRBJ2-1, with a tentative D call TRBD1 (6 bases). CDR3 length: 15 amino acids. Germline V gene data show CDR1 as SGHDT and CDR2 as YYEEEE. Trimming left V 3 bases short and J 12 bases short, with 22 bases between. The CDR3: CASSSRSPGESRQFF. As DNA, the CDR3 is TGTGCCAGCAGCTCCCGGTCCCCAGGGGAAAGTAGGCAGTTCTTC. Supplemented by reference TRBV5-6 and TRBJ2-1, the full variable domain reads DAGVTQSPTHLIKTRGQQVTLRCSPKSGHDTVSWYQQALGQGPQFIFQYYEEEERQRGNFPDRFSGHQFPNYSSELNVNALLLGDSALYLCASSSRSPGESRQFFGPGTRLTVL.

The V gene is TRBV5-8, the J gene TRBJ2-2; 12 nucleotides match TRBD1. Trimming took 4 bases from V and 5 from J; bases not matched to a gene: 15. The germline CDR1 and CDR2 sequences are SGHTS and YDEGEE. There are 19 residues in the CDR3. CDR3 coding DNA: TGTGCCAGCAGCGATCGGGACAGGGGGCCCCTGTGGGGGACCGGGGAGCTGTTTTTT. This gives the protein CASSDRDRGPLWGTGELFF.

There are a few counts of this clone. The genes are TRBV30 and TRBJ2-7; 7 bases agree with TRBD1. CDR1 and CDR2 from the germline V gene are GTSNPN and SVGIG (reference sequence). This CDR3 contains 13 residues. V lost 3 bases, J lost 7 bases, and 9 bases stayed unmatched. CDR3 coding DNA: TGTGCCTGGAGCCTTTCGAGGACAGGAGAGCAGTACTTC. This encodes CAWSLSRTGEQYF. Based on the CDR3 plus reference TRBV30 and TRBJ2-7, the full variable domain is SQTIHQWPATLVQPVGSPLSLECTVEGTSNPNLYWYRQAAGRGLQLLFYSVGIGQISSEVPQNLSASRPQDRQFILSSKKLLLSDSGFYLCAWSLSRTGEQYFGPGTRLTVT.

This clone has only one observation. The rearrangement uses TRBV10-3 and TRBJ2-7; the match to TRBD2 covers 7 bases. The trim removed 6 bases at V and 0 bases at J, leaving 8 bases unmatched. This CDR3 has 15 residues. The germline gives CDR1 ENHRY, CDR2 SYGVKD. As DNA, the CDR3 is TGTGCCATCAGGAGGGCGGGGGACTCCTCCTACGAGCAGTACTTC. Translation: CAIRRAGDSSYEQYF.

This rearrangement joins TRBV2 to TRBJ1-5; D not resolved. CDR1 and CDR2 from the germline V gene are SNHLY and FYNNEI. V was cut by 2 bases and J by 4 bases, with 9 bases left in between. The CDR3 totals 14 residues. This CDR3 reads CASSEQPVNQPQHF. The CDR3 DNA sequence: TGTGCCAGCAGTGAACAGCCAGTTAATCAGCCCCAGCATTTT.

V is TRBV15 and J is TRBJ2-5, with 8 bases matching TRBD1. Germline V gene sequence: CDR1 LNHNV, CDR2 YYDKDF (reference sequence). J lost 4 bases, V lost 2 bases, and 18 bases had no gene match. The CDR3 runs 19 residues. CDR3 sequence (DNA): TGTGCCACCAGCAGATCCGGACAGGGCCATGGGCCATGGGGAGAGACCCAGTACTTC. It codes for CATSRSGQGHGPWGETQYF.

The chain is built from TRBV2 and TRBJ2-5, with 10 positions matching TRBD2. The closer fit of TRBJ2-7 to the DNA end suggests the J call may be wrong. The CDR3 has 14 residues. The germline gives CDR1 SNHLY, CDR2 FYNNEI. Here the CDR3 reads CAARSGGALNEQYF. In DNA, the CDR3 is TGTGCCGCCCGGAGCGGGGGGGCCCTGAACGAGCAGTACTTC.

The genes are TRBV28 and TRBJ1-5, with 7 bases aligning to TRBD1. From germline, CDR1 is MDHEN and CDR2 SYDVKM. Germline trimming cut 4 bases from V and 2 bases from J; bases unmatched to any gene: 5. The CDR3 is 15 residues long. CDR3 nucleotides: TGTGCCAGCAGTTCGGACAGGACGGGCAATCAGCCCCAGCATTTT. This codes for CASSSDRTGNQPQHF.

This sequence joins TRBV27 and TRBJ2-7; TRBD1 matches 9 bases. The CDR3 has 16 amino acids. J gave up 0 bases and V 1 base, and 4 bases lay outside the gene matches. CDR1 and CDR2 (germline): MNHEY, SMNVEV (reference sequence). In nucleotides, the CDR3 is TGTGCCAGCAGTTTATTGGGGACAGGGTCCTCCTACGAGCAGTACTTC. This sequence encodes CASSLLGTGSSYEQYF.

This clone was detected a few times. The rearrangement uses TRBV7-6 and TRBJ1-1; D gene uncertain. The CDR3 loop spans 13 amino acids. V was pared by 2 bases and J by 1 base, with 5 bases between. Per the germline V gene, CDR1 is SGHVS and CDR2 is FNYEAQ. In DNA form, the CDR3 reads TGTGCCAGCAGCTTATCAGAGAACACTGAAGCTTTCTTT. The encoded protein is CASSLSENTEAFF.

This rearrangement joins TRBV28 to TRBJ2-1; D is perhaps TRBD2 (5 bases). Germline V CDR1 and CDR2: MDHEN, SYDVKM. The V end was cut by 5 bases, the J end by 4 bases, with 15 bases between. The CDR3 totals 15 residues. Here the CDR3 DNA reads TGTGCCAGCAGTCGCCGCCCTCGCGGGTACAATGAGCAGTTCTTC. Translation: CASSRRPRGYNEQFF.

The chain has TRBV6-5 and TRBJ1-1, with D hard to call. CDR1 is MNHEY, CDR2 SVGAGI, per germline. The CDR3 has 13 residues. V was shortened by 6 bases and J by 0 bases, with 8 bases between the two germline ends. CDR3: CASRKILNTEAFF. For the CDR3, the DNA is TGTGCCAGCAGAAAGATACTGAACACTGAAGCTTTCTTT.

This sequence joins TRBV7-9 and TRBJ1-5; D is perhaps TRBD1 (5 bases). The germline V and J ends were trimmed by 5 bases and 5 bases, with 19 bases remaining between them. The CDR3 is 16 residues long. Germline loops: CDR1 SEHNR, CDR2 FQNEAQ (reference sequence). The CDR3 loop is CASSPGLVGFHQPQHF. DNA for the CDR3: TGTGCCAGCAGCCCAGGGCTGGTAGGGTTTCATCAGCCCCAGCATTTT.

The chain employs TRBV11-2 and TRBJ2-5; D unclear. The CDR3 length is 14 residues. V lost 1 base and J 1 base, leaving 7 bases between the germline ends. The germline V gene encodes CDR1 SGHAT and CDR2 FQNNGV. This chain's CDR3 is CASSLVGVQETQYF. The CDR3 DNA sequence: TGTGCCAGCAGCTTAGTTGGGGTCCAAGAGACCCAGTACTTC.

Worth noting for this clone: Different DNA sequences within this sample yield the same CDR3. The rearrangement uses TRBV7-6 and TRBJ2-5; D gene unclear. The CDR3 has 11 amino acids. V was cut by 3 bases and J by 1 base, with 0 bases left in between. In germline, CDR1 is SGHVS, CDR2 FNYEAQ. This chain's CDR3 is CASSFQETQYF. CDR3 sequence (DNA): TGTGCCAGCAGCTTCCAAGAGACCCAGTACTTC.

V is TRBV11-2 and J is TRBJ1-6; TRBD1 is a possible D gene (5 bases). Germline CDR1 is SGHAT and CDR2 is FQNNGV. The CDR3 is 16 amino acids. V dropped 1 base and J dropped 8 bases, with 15 bases sitting between them. The CDR3 is CASSLAGTGAHSPLHF. CDR3 nucleotides: TGTGCCAGCAGCTTAGCGGGGACTGGAGCCCATTCACCCCTCCACTTT.

The rearrangement joins TRBV7-9 to TRBJ2-3; 13 bases match TRBD2. V shed 5 bases, J shed 4 bases, and the junction held 3 bases outside the gene matches. CDR1 and CDR2 (germline): SEHNR, FQNEAQ (reference sequence). The CDR3 is 15 residues long. CDR3 in DNA: TGTGCCAGCAGCCGGACTAGCGGGGGCGCAGATACGCAGTATTTT. Protein: CASSRTSGGADTQYF.

This clone was counted only a few times. The chain has TRBV28 and TRBJ1-5; D possibly corresponds to TRBD1 (5 bases). The CDR3 length is 15 residues. Germline V CDR1 and CDR2: MDHEN, SYDVKM. The ends were cut back, 4 bases at V and 6 bases at J, with 16 bases in the middle. DNA of the CDR3: TGTGCCAGCAGTTCTCGGGGCGGCGGGCGTCAGCCCCAGCATTTT. This encodes CASSSRGGGRQPQHF. Together with reference TRBV28 and TRBJ1-5, the CDR3 gives the full variable domain: DVKVTQSSRYLVKRTGEKVFLECVQDMDHENMFWYRQDPGLGLRLIYFSYDVKMKEKGDIPEGYSVSREKKERFSLILESASTNQTSMYLCASSSRGGGRQPQHFGDGTRLSIL.

The rearrangement uses TRBV5-8 and TRBJ1-5; D not certain. V was cut by 2 bases and J by 6 bases, with 9 bases left in between. CDR3 length: 13 amino acids. CDR1 and CDR2 (germline): SGHTS, YDEGEE. CDR3 bases: TGTGCCAGCAGCTTATCTGACGGTCAGCCCCAGCATTTT. Protein: CASSLSDGQPQHF.

This chain links TRBV7-9 with TRBJ2-7; maybe TRBD2 (6 bases). This CDR3 spans 15 amino acids. Germline V gene lookup returns CDR1 SEHNR and CDR2 FQNEAQ (reference sequence). Trimming pared 3 bases from V and 2 bases from J, leaving 14 bases between. CDR3: CASSFPVGEAYEQYF. CDR3 bases: TGTGCCAGCAGCTTTCCGGTCGGGGAGGCCTACGAGCAGTACTTC.

CDR3 loop: CASSARTGMNQPQHF. The CDR3 nucleotides read TGTGCCAGCAGCGCGCGGACAGGGATGAATCAGCCCCAGCATTTT. This sequence joins TRBV7-2 and TRBJ1-5, with 8 bases identical to TRBD1. CDR3 size: 15 residues. Germline-derived CDR1 and CDR2 are SGHTA and FQGNSA. The V gene end was trimmed by 5 bases and the J gene end by 4 bases; junction bases not matched to a gene: 7.

This chain joins TRBV7-8 and TRBJ2-5; the match to TRBD1 covers 8 bases. J was trimmed by 7 bases and V by 1 base; bases with no gene match: 8. The V gene's germline CDR1 is SGHVS and CDR2 FQNEAQ. This CDR3 spans 15 amino acids. CDR3 bases: TGTGCCAGCAGCTTAGTAAGGACAGGGAGCACGACCCAGTACTTC. Protein product: CASSLVRTGSTTQYF.